The 16 T cell receptor beta chains reported below all come from one sample, sequenced in a study of breast tumors, draining lymph nodes, adjacent tissues. A single record per CDR3 protein comes from TCRdb applying MiXCR to the multiplex PCR reads. The repertoire has over 100,000 distinct CDR3 sequences, approximately 20% of them found once; the top ten carry 2.6%. Samples came from axillary lymph nodes draining the breast cancer. Sequencing input: axillary lymph node tissue. The receptors stem from a female donor with breast cancer. Some clones in this sample may be carry-over from other donors' samples.

The rearrangement links TRBV2 to TRBJ2-1, with 9 bases matching TRBD1. V lost 3 bases to trimming and J lost 4 bases; unmatched junction nucleotides: 4. CDR1 is SNHLY and CDR2 is FYNNEI in the germline V gene. The CDR3 has 15 amino acids. CDR3 sequence: CASSEGQGDYNEQFF. In nucleotides, the CDR3 is TGTGCCAGCAGTGAGGGACAGGGTGATTACAATGAGCAGTTCTTC. Full variable domain (missing parts from reference TRBV2 and TRBJ2-1): EPEVTQTPSHQVTQMGQEVILRCVPISNHLYFYWYRQILGQKVEFLVSFYNNEISEKSEIFDDQFSVERPDGSNFTLKIRSTKLEDSAMYFCASSEGQGDYNEQFFGPGTRLTVL.

About this clonotype: It is likely a read error, because the conserved phenylalanine at the end of the CDR3 is missing. The V gene is TRBV30, the J gene TRBJ2-2; 7 bases align to TRBD1. The CDR3 is 15 amino acids. Per germline, CDR1 GTSNPN and CDR2 SVGIG (reference sequence). V dropped 2 bases and J dropped 6; count of bases not matched to a gene: 9. CDR3 region: CAWSRDSRGAGELFV. The CDR3 coding sequence is TGTGCCTGGAGTAGGGACAGCCGAGGGGCCGGGGAGCTGTTTGTT.

This clonotype was counted many times. The rearrangement uses TRBV7-9 and TRBJ1-2, with 8 bases lining up with TRBD1. J was trimmed by 2 bases and V by 4 bases; bases with no gene match: 18. The CDR3 loop spans 19 amino acids. Per germline, CDR1 SEHNR and CDR2 FQNEAQ (reference sequence). The CDR3 DNA is TGTGCCAGCAGCTCTCGGACCGATAACAGGGGGACGGTCAACTATGGCTACACCTTC. It specifies CASSSRTDNRGTVNYGYTF.

This clonotype was found many times. V and J are TRBV5-6 and TRBJ2-3; D not certain. The CDR3 totals 13 residues. Germline V gene lookup returns CDR1 SGHDT and CDR2 YYEEEE. Trimming removed 0 bases at V and 4 bases at J, with 6 bases between. CDR3 nucleotide sequence: TGTGCCAGCAGCTTGGCCCTCGCAGATACGCAGTATTTT. Its protein product is CASSLALADTQYF. The variable domain in full, with the rest retrieved from reference TRBV5-6 and TRBJ2-3, is DAGVTQSPTHLIKTRGQQVTLRCSPKSGHDTVSWYQQALGQGPQFIFQYYEEEERQRGNFPDRFSGHQFPNYSSELNVNALLLGDSALYLCASSLALADTQYFGPGTRLTVL.

As regards this clonotype: It may be a read error: a sequence one base away is much more abundant. No conserved phenylalanine or tryptophan ends this CDR3, so it is likely a read error. Here the CDR3 reads CASSPRQGASRDEQFS. The CDR3 DNA reads as TGTGCCAGCAGCCCGCGACAGGGGGCGAGTAGAGATGAGCAGTTCTCC. This chain links TRBV5-6 with TRBJ2-1; 10 bases are shared with TRBD1. With 4 bases clipped from V and 8 bases from J, the junction kept 12 bases outside the gene matches. Germline-derived CDR1 and CDR2 are SGHDT and YYEEEE. The CDR3 is made up of 16 amino acids.

In this sample, this clonotype turned up many times. The chain has TRBV25-1 and TRBJ1-6; TRBD1 matches at 9 bases. There are 13 residues in the CDR3. The ends lost 7 bases at V and 8 bases at J; junction bases unmatched: 3. Germline-derived CDR1 and CDR2 are MGHDK and SYGVNS. CDR3 sequence: CASKGQGDSPLHF. CDR3 nucleotide sequence: TGTGCCAGCAAGGGACAGGGCGATTCACCCCTCCACTTT.

This clonotype was found many times. The CDR3 is CATSDYPGTGELFF. Written as DNA, the CDR3 is TGTGCCACCAGTGATTATCCGGGAACCGGGGAGCTGTTTTTT. The V call is TRBV24-1, the J call TRBJ2-2, with D tentatively TRBD2 (5 bases). This CDR3 comprises 14 residues. V was cut by 2 bases and J by 5 bases, with 8 bases left in between. Germline V lookup: CDR1 KGHDR, CDR2 SFDVKD.

This chain uses TRBV20-1 with TRBJ2-3; 11 bases are shared with TRBD2. Per germline, CDR1 DFQATT and CDR2 SNEGSKA (reference sequence). Losses at the gene ends were 0 bases for V and 6 bases for J; bases not matched to a gene: 11. This CDR3 contains 17 residues. In DNA form, the CDR3 reads TGCAGTGCTAGAGATTCCAAACTAGCGGGAGTTGACGATACGCAGTATTTT. Translating it yields CSARDSKLAGVDDTQYF.

This clonotype was detected ten times or more. V gene TRBV2 combines with J gene TRBJ2-2, with TRBD1 identical over 8 bases. Germline CDR1 SNHLY, CDR2 FYNNEI. This CDR3 contains 14 residues. V lost 3 bases, J lost 7 bases, and 4 bases stayed unmatched. The CDR3 sequence: CASSDQGAIGELFF. CDR3 DNA: TGTGCCAGCAGTGATCAGGGGGCGATCGGGGAGCTGTTTTTT.

Notes on this clonotype: This may be a read error: a much more frequent sequence differs by one nucleotide. The chain employs TRBV9 and TRBJ2-6; D perhaps matches TRBD2 (5 bases). The CDR3 has 19 residues. CDR1 is SGDLS and CDR2 is YYNGEE in the germline V gene. The V end was cut by 0 bases, the J end by 0 bases, with 16 bases between. CDR3 protein: CASSVAEDGVDSGANVLTF. CDR3 bases: TGTGCCAGCAGCGTAGCGGAGGACGGGGTGGACTCTGGGGCCAACGTCCTGACTTTC.

This clonotype was recorded at least ten times. This chain connects TRBV5-8 to TRBJ2-7, with D possibly being TRBD1 (7 bases). The germline gives CDR1 SGHTS, CDR2 YDEGEE. Trimming removed 2 bases at V and 12 bases at J, with 15 bases between. This CDR3 contains 12 residues. The DNA for the CDR3 is TGTGCCAGCAGCTTTACAGGGGAGGTGTGGTACTTC. It is translated as CASSFTGEVWYF. The full variable domain, with the rest looked up from reference TRBV5-8 and TRBJ2-7, is EAGVTQSPTHLIKTRGQQATLRCSPISGHTSVYWYQQALGLGLQFLLWYDEGEERNRGNFPPRFSGRQFPNYSSELNVNALELEDSALYLCASSFTGEVWYFGPGTRLTVT.

At least ten counts were recorded for this clonotype. The gene calls are TRBV11-2 and TRBJ2-7, with D perhaps matching TRBD2 (6 bases). Trimming cost V 5 bases and J 7 bases, with 18 bases left between them. The V gene's germline CDR1 is SGHAT and CDR2 FQNNGV. This CDR3 has 14 amino acids. Here the CDR3 reads CASSESSAVSEQYF. The CDR3 DNA is TGTGCCAGCAGCGAATCTAGCGCCGTTAGTGAGCAGTACTTC.

At least ten counts were recorded for this clonotype. The chain links TRBV5-1 to TRBJ2-7, with 10 bases identical to TRBD1. Germline CDR1 reads SGHRS; CDR2 reads YFSETQ. CDR3 length: 16 amino acids. Trimming at V came to 2 bases and at J to 4 bases, leaving 9 bases not matched to a gene. CDR3 bases: TGCGCCAGCAGCTTATCCGGGACAGGGGATTTTTACGAGCAGTACTTC. Its protein product is CASSLSGTGDFYEQYF.

This clonotype was recorded many times. This chain joins TRBV7-9 and TRBJ1-3, with D perhaps matching TRBD1 (6 bases). The CDR3 is 13 amino acids. Germline CDR1 is SEHNR and CDR2 is FQNEAQ (reference sequence). Trimming removed 6 bases at V and 7 bases at J, with 13 bases between. CDR3 residues: CASRKGQGNTIYF. In DNA form, the CDR3 reads TGTGCCAGCAGAAAGGGACAAGGCAACACCATATATTTT.

This chain joins TRBV6-2 or TRBV6-3 and TRBJ2-5; 8 bases map to TRBD1. V was clipped by 2 bases and J by 4 bases; unmatched bases: 12. Germline CDR1 is MNHEY and CDR2 is SVGEGT. The CDR3 is 17 residues long. CDR3 nucleotide sequence: TGTGCCAGCAGTTACGGCCAGGGCAGGGGGCTAGGAGAGACCCAGTACTTC. Translation: CASSYGQGRGLGETQYF.

Note on this clonotype: A much larger clonotype is one base distant, so this may be a read error. DNA for the CDR3: TGTGCCAGCTCACCTTATGTTGTGGGAAGTAAGTACGAGCAGTACTTC. This encodes CASSPYVVGSKYEQYF. The chain employs TRBV18 and TRBJ2-7, with unresolved D. This CDR3 region has 16 residues. Trimming took 3 bases from V and 4 from J, leaving 19 bases between them. The V gene's germline CDR1 is KGHSH and CDR2 LQKENI. The whole variable domain, filled in from reference TRBV18 and TRBJ2-7, reads NAGVMQNPRHLVRRRGQEARLRCSPMKGHSHVYWYRQLPEEGLKFMVYLQKENIIDESGMPKERFSAEFPKEGPSILRIQQVVRGDSAAYFCASSPYVVGSKYEQYFGPGTRLTVT.